This T cell receptor beta chain was profiled in a study of radiotherapy plus CTLA-4 blockade in lung cancer. Study details: Across the patients, objective responses occurred in 18%, and disease control in approximately 30%.

TCRdb's table, derived via immunoSEQ multiplex PCR, lists solely in-frame clones and lacks some. Found here are just under 45,000 clones, over 60% of them singletons; the top ten hold about 23%. Comment on this clone: What it recognizes is unknown.

Broader study findings: The authors reported that early blood T cell clone dynamics, with interferon-beta, best predicted response. Once radiotherapy plus ipilimumab had been given, TCR clones derived from tumor expanded in blood.

This CDR3 is built from 14 residues. Germline trimming cut 4 bases from V and 1 base from J; bases unmatched to any gene: 3. Per the germline V gene, CDR1 is SGHNT and CDR2 is YYREEE (reference sequence). This clonotype originated in a human donor with non-small cell lung cancer who had a partial response to radiotherapy plus ipilimumab. Sequences were derived from peripheral blood, sampled from a patient treated with radiotherapy plus ipilimumab. The chain links TRBV5-4 to TRBJ2-5; 8 bases agree with TRBD2. The CDR3 DNA reads as TGTGCCAGCAGCCGGGGGGGCGTCCAAGAGACCCAGTACTTC. It is translated as CASSRGGVQETQYF. Variable domain in full (rest from reference TRBV5-4 and TRBJ2-5): ETGVTQSPTHLIKTRGQQVTLRCSSQSGHNTVSWYQQALGQGPQFIFQYYREEENGRGNFPPRFSGLQFPNYSSELNVNALELDDSALYLCASSRGGVQETQYFGPGTRLLVL.